This T cell receptor beta chain derives from a study of T cells in localized non-small cell lung cancer. A remark on this clone: Its matching antigen is unknown.

Some clones are missing from TCRdb's copy, which holds only in-frame ones; the method was immunoSEQ multiplex PCR. Of around 25,000 clones listed, about 93% are singletons. Regarding the study as a whole: The highest T cell clonality was in uninvolved adjacent lung, above tumor.

The germline V gene encodes CDR1 KGHSY and CDR2 FQNENV. V lost 0 bases, J lost 5 bases, and 8 bases lay in between. CDR3 length equals 14 residues. The specimen was peripheral blood, collected before any cancer treatment. The genes are TRBV16 and TRBJ2-4, with D unclear. This TCR derives from a woman aged 35 to 70 with stage I lung adenocarcinoma. The CDR3: CASSQSSRQNIQYF. The CDR3 region has the DNA TGTGCCAGCAGCCAATCCTCCAGGCAAAACATTCAGTACTTC.